These 13 T cell receptor beta chains share one sample of origin, sequenced in a study of beta chain features in type 1 diabetes. cDNA synthesis used the whole RNA isolate, giving expressed TCRB sequences. The protocol was immunoSEQ multiplex PCR, while the TCRdb copy is restricted to in-frame clones and leaves out a portion. In the table there are more than 50,000 clones, about 61% of which are singletons. The sequenced sample was Tregs from blood. All receptors derive from a woman aged 18-29 years in good health.

About this clone itself: This same CDR3 is encoded by further DNA sequences in the sample. The rearrangement uses TRBV15 and TRBJ1-2; unclear D gene. The CDR3 consists of 15 residues. Looked up from germline, CDR1 is LNHNV and CDR2 is YYDKDF (reference sequence). The V and J ends lost 3 bases and 2 bases respectively, with 13 bases between them. CDR3 sequence (DNA): TGTGCCACCAGCAGGGCGCCACAGAAAAACTATGGCTACACCTTC. It is translated as CATSRAPQKNYGYTF.

The V call is TRBV19, the J call TRBJ1-2; 9 bases agree with TRBD1. The germline gives CDR1 LNHDA, CDR2 SQIVND (reference sequence). The CDR3 extends over 15 amino acids. Unmatched junction bases numbered 5, after V lost 4 bases and J lost 2 bases. CDR3 coding DNA: TGTGCCAGTAGTACTGGGACAGGGTACAACTATGGCTACACCTTC. Amino acid sequence: CASSTGTGYNYGYTF.

This clone was detected only once. The rearrangement links TRBV6-5 to TRBJ1-2; the D gene is possibly TRBD1 (6 bases). The length of the CDR3 is 14 residues. Germline CDR1 MNHEY, CDR2 SVGAGI. V gave up 5 bases and J gave up 0 bases, with 10 bases separating them. In DNA form, the CDR3 reads TGTGCCAGCAGTGAAGGACAGCCTAACTATGGCTACACCTTC. Translating gives CASSEGQPNYGYTF.

The chain couples TRBV6-6 to TRBJ2-2; 9 positions match TRBD1. Germline V lookup: CDR1 MNHNY, CDR2 SVGAGI (reference sequence). Germline trimming cut 6 bases from V and 7 bases from J; bases unmatched to any gene: 6. The CDR3 sequence is 14 residues long. For the CDR3, the DNA is TGTGCCAGCAGAAGACAGGGGGAAGGCGGGGAGCTGTTTTTT. Its protein is CASRRQGEGGELFF.

The rearrangement uses TRBV6-1 and TRBJ2-3, with D hard to call. The V and J ends lost 6 bases and 7 bases respectively, with 11 bases between them. CDR3 length: 12 residues. CDR1 is MNHNS and CDR2 is SASEGT in the germline V gene. In nucleotides, the CDR3 is TGTGCCAGCAGGGTATATGGGCATACGCAGTATTTT. Its protein is CASRVYGHTQYF.

V gene TRBV5-1 combines with J gene TRBJ2-7, with TRBD1 matching over 8 bases. The CDR3 consists of 15 residues. V lost 4 bases to trimming and J lost 2 bases; unmatched junction nucleotides: 8. CDR1 and CDR2 (germline): SGHRS, YFSETQ. The CDR3 coding sequence is TGCGCCAGCAGCACCTGGACAGGGCTCACCTACGAGCAGTACTTC. It yields the protein CASSTWTGLTYEQYF.

This clone was seen more than once but under ten times. This chain joins TRBV7-3 and TRBJ2-2; D unclear. V lost 0 bases, J lost 6 bases, and 5 bases lay in between. Germline CDR1 reads SGHTA; CDR2 reads FQGTGA. This CDR3 comprises 13 residues. CDR3 protein: CASSLTSAGELFF. CDR3 nucleotides: TGTGCCAGCAGCTTAACCTCGGCCGGGGAGCTGTTTTTT.

This clone was seen once. The V call is TRBV6-6, the J call TRBJ2-3; weak D call: TRBD1 (6 bases). V was clipped by 2 bases and J by 2 bases, with 8 bases between them. Germline V lookup: CDR1 MNHNY, CDR2 SVGAGI (reference sequence). The CDR3 covers 14 residues. CDR3 amino acids: CASSYDRNTDTQYF. The CDR3 region has the DNA TGTGCCAGCAGTTACGACAGGAACACAGATACGCAGTATTTT.

This chain links TRBV13 with TRBJ2-7; 9 bases align to TRBD1. Unmatched junction bases numbered 7, after V lost 5 bases and J lost 5 bases. The germline V gene encodes CDR1 PRHDT and CDR2 FYEKMQ (reference sequence). The length of the CDR3 is 14 residues. CDR3 protein: CASSLGTGSDEQYF. CDR3 sequence (DNA): TGTGCCAGCAGCCTTGGGACAGGGAGCGACGAGCAGTACTTC.

A few counts support this clone. The V gene is TRBV19, the J gene TRBJ2-7; 7 positions match TRBD1. With 5 bases clipped from V and 0 bases from J, the junction kept 7 bases outside the gene matches. Germline assignment: CDR1 LNHDA and CDR2 SQIVND (reference sequence). The CDR3 runs to 15 residues. The CDR3 protein is CASSLRTGFSYEQYF. For the CDR3, the DNA is TGTGCCAGTAGTCTCCGGACAGGATTCTCCTACGAGCAGTACTTC.

The V call is TRBV21-1, the J call TRBJ2-1; the D call of TRBD1 is as the table states it, not checked on the DNA. TRBV21-1 has pseudogene status. This CDR3 comprises 15 residues. CDR3 region: CASSSLEAGYNEQFF. The CDR3 DNA reads TGTGCCAGCAGCTCCCTAGAGGCAGGGTACAATGAGCAGTTCTTC.

The chain couples TRBV30 to TRBJ1-4; 7 nucleotides align to TRBD1. J lost 7 bases, V lost 2 bases, and 7 bases had no gene match. This CDR3 is 14 amino acids long. Germline loops: CDR1 GTSNPN, CDR2 SVGIG (reference sequence). DNA for the CDR3: TGTGCCTGGAGTCCGGACAGGCTTCTTGAAAAACTGTTTTTT. This gives the protein CAWSPDRLLEKLFF.

This clone was observed many times. The chain links TRBV7-2 to TRBJ2-7, with TRBD1 matching 7 bases. The germline gives CDR1 SGHTA, CDR2 FQGNSA. The CDR3 covers 17 residues. V gave up 3 bases and J gave up 1 base; unmatched junction bases: 12. The CDR3 is CASSLGVSGTVSYEQYF. DNA of the CDR3: TGTGCCAGCAGCTTGGGAGTCTCCGGGACAGTTTCCTACGAGCAGTACTTC.